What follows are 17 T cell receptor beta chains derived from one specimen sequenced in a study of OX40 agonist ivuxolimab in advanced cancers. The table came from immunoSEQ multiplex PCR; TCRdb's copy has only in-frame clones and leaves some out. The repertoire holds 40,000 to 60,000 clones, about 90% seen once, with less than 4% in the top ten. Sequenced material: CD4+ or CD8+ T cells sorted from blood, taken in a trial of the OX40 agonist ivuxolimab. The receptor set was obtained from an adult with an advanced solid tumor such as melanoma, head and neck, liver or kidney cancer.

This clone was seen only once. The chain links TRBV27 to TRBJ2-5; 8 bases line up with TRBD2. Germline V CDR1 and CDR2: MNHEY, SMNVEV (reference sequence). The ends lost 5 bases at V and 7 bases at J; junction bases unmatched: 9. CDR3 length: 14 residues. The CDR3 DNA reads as TGTGCCAGCAGTCCCCAGGACGGGGGGGGGACCCAGTACTTC. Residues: CASSPQDGGGTQYF.

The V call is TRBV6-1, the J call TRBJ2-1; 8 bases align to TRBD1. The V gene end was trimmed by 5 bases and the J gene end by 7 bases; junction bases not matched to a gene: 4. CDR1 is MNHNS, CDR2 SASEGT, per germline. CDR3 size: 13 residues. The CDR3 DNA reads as TGTGCCAGCAGTAACAGGGGGAGTAATGAGCAGTTCTTC. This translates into CASSNRGSNEQFF.

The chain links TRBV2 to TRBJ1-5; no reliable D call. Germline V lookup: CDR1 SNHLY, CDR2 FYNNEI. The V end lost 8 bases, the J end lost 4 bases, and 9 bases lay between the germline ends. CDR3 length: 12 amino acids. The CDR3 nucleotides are TGTGCCAGCTCCTGGGAGAATCAGCCCCAGCATTTT. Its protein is CASSWENQPQHF.

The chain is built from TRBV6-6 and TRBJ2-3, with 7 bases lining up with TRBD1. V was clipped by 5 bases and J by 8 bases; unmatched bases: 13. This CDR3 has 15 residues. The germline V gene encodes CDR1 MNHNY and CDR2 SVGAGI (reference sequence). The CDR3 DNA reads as TGTGCCAGCAGTCGTCCGGGACAGCACGAGGGTACGCAGTATTTT. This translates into CASSRPGQHEGTQYF.

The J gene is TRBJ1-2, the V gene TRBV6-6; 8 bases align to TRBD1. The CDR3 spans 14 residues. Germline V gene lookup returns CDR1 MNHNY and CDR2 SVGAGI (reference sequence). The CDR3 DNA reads TGTACCACCAGGGTTCTCGACAGGGGCCATGGCTACACCTTC. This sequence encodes CTTRVLDRGHGYTF.

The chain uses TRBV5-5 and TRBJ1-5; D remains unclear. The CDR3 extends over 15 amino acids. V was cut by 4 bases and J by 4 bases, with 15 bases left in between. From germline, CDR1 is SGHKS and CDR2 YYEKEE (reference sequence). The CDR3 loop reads CASSLGWTPNQPQHF. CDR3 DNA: TGTGCCAGCAGCCTTGGTTGGACGCCTAATCAGCCCCAGCATTTT.

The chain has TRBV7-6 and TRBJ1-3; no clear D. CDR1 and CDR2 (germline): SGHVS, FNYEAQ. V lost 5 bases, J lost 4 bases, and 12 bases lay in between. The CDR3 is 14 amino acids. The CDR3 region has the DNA TGTGCCAGCAGCCCTGTCTCATACGGAAACACCATATATTTT. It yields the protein CASSPVSYGNTIYF.

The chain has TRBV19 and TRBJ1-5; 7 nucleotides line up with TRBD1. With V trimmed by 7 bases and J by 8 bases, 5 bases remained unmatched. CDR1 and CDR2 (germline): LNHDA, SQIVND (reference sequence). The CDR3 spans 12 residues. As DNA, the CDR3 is TGTGCCAGTAACCCGACAGGGAAGCCCCAGCATTTT. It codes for CASNPTGKPQHF.

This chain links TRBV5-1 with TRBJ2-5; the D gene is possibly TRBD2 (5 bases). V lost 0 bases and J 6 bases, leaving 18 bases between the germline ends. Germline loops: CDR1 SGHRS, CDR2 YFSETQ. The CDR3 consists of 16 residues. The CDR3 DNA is TGCGCCAGCAGCTTGGACGCGGGTCCTTCATCTAAGACCCAGTACTTC. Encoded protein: CASSLDAGPSSKTQYF.

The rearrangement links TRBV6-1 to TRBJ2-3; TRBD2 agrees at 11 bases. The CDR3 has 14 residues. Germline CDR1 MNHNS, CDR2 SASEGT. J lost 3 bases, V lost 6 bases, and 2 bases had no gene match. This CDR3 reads CASRTSGKTDTQYF. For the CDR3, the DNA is TGTGCCAGCAGGACTAGCGGGAAGACAGATACGCAGTATTTT.

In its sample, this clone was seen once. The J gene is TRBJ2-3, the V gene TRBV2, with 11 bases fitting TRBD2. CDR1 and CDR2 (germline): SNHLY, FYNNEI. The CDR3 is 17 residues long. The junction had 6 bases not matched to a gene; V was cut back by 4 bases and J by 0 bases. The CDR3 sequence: CASSVLAGGTSTDTQYF. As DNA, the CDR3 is TGTGCCAGCAGTGTGCTAGCGGGGGGAACTAGCACAGATACGCAGTATTTT.

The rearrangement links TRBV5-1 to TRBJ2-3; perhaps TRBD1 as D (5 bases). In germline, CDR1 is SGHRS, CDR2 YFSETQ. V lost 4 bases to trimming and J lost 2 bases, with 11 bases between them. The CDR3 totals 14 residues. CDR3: CASSRQPFTDTQYF. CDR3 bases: TGCGCCAGCAGCAGACAGCCATTCACAGATACGCAGTATTTT.

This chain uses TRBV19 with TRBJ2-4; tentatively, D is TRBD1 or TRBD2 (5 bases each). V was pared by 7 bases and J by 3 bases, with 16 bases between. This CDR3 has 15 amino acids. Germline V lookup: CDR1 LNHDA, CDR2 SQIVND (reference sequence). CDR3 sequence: CASKGNGAVKNIQYF. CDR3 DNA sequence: TGTGCCAGTAAGGGGAACGGGGCTGTCAAAAACATTCAGTACTTC.

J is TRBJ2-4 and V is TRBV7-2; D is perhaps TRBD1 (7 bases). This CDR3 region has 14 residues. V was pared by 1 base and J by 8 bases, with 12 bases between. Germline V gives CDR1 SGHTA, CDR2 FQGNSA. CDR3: CASSLVPRGDIQYF. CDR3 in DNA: TGTGCCAGCAGCTTAGTTCCCAGGGGGGACATTCAGTACTTC.

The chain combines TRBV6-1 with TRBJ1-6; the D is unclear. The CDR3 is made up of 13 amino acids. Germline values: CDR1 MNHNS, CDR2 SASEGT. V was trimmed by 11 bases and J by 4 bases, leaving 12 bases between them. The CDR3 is CAGGREYNSPLHF. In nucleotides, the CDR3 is TGTGCCGGAGGACGGGAGTATAATTCACCCCTCCACTTT.

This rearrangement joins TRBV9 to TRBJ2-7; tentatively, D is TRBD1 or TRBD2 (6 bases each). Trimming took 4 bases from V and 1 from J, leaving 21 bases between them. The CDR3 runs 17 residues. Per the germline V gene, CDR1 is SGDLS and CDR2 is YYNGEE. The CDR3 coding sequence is TGTGCCAGCAGCCCCCGGAGGGACACGCCTGGATCCTACGAGCAGTACTTC. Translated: CASSPRRDTPGSYEQYF.

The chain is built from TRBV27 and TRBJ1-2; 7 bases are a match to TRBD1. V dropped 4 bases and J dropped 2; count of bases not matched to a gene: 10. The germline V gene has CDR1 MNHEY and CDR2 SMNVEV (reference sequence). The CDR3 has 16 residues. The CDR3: CASSSGTEPLNYGYTF. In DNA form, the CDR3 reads TGTGCCAGCAGTTCAGGGACAGAGCCGTTAAACTATGGCTACACCTTC.